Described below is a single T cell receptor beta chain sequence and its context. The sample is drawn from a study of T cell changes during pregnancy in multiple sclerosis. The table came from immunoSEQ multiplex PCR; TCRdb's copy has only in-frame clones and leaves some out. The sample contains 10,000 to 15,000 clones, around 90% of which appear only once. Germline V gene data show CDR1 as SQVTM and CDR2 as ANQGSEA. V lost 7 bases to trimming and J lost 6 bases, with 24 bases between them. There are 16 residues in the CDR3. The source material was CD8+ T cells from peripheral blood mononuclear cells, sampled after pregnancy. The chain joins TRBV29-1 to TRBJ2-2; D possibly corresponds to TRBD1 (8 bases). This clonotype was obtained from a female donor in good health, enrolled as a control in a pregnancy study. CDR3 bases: TGCAGCGCCAAGGGGGGGACAGGCGCTCTCTCCGGGGAGCTGTTTTTT. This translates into CSAKGGTGALSGELFF.